The rows below give T cell receptor beta chains drawn from one sample of a study of T cell responses to AZD1222 COVID-19 vaccine. TCRdb's table, derived via immunoSEQ multiplex PCR, lists solely in-frame clones and lacks some. Of around 120,000 clones listed, approximately 92% are singletons. The specimen was peripheral blood, collected 28 days after the second AZD1222 dose. Source of these receptors: an adult who received the AZD1222 COVID-19 vaccine. The CDR3 runs from the conserved cysteine through the conserved F or W.

cdr3_aa: CASSSFDRANEAFF; v_call: TRBV7-2; j_call: TRBJ1-1
cdr3_aa: CASSLTGVGNQPQHF; v_call: TRBV28; j_call: TRBJ1-5
cdr3_aa: CASSDRGEAFF; v_call: TRBV6-1; j_call: TRBJ1-1
cdr3_aa: CASSLDRGQNTEAFF; v_call: TRBV7-9; j_call: TRBJ1-1
cdr3_aa: CASSYRSGANVLTF; v_call: TRBV2; j_call: TRBJ2-6
cdr3_aa: CAISPLADRGYYVLTF; v_call: TRBV10-3; j_call: TRBJ2-6
cdr3_aa: CASSEFILSNQPQHF; v_call: TRBV6-1; j_call: TRBJ1-5
cdr3_aa: CATSRDRADTQYF; v_call: TRBV15; j_call: TRBJ2-3
cdr3_aa: CASSFSTNTEAFF; v_call: TRBV11-2; j_call: TRBJ1-1
cdr3_aa: CASSPNDRDFGYTF; v_call: TRBV7-8; j_call: TRBJ1-2
cdr3_aa: CASSLAPGSTLGGYTF; v_call: TRBV5-4; j_call: TRBJ1-2
cdr3_aa: CASSFRDRGLSEQYF; v_call: TRBV5-1; j_call: TRBJ2-7
cdr3_aa: CASSPFMVTSSYNSPLHF; v_call: TRBV18; j_call: TRBJ1-6